The clone carrying this T cell receptor (beta chain) occurred a few times. Its specificity is not known. TCR alpha and beta CDR3 regions were amplified from RNA using iRepertoire nested multiplex PCR. For one-step reverse transcription and amplification, 100-400 ng of tissue mRNA or PBMC total RNA was used. TCRdb re-called the multiplex PCR reads through MiXCR, storing one row per CDR3 protein. The sample records over 100,000 distinct CDR3 sequences, less than 30% being singletons. The trim removed 6 bases at V and 1 base at J, leaving 4 bases unmatched. This CDR3 has 15 amino acids. CDR1 LNHDA and CDR2 SQIVND come from the germline V gene (reference sequence). This sample was taken from a study of glioma-infiltrating T cells. Study-wide results and caveats: Above-expected tissue-blood divergence occurred in all gliomas, most in low-grade ones. CDR3 overlap between tissue and blood was very small.

This sequence originates from a human donor with low-grade glioma or glioblastoma, undergoing nonglioma brain surgery, or in good health (not recorded which). The specimen was glioma tissue, nonneoplastic brain tissue, or PBMCs (not recorded which). The genes are TRBV19 and TRBJ1-5, with 9 nucleotides matching TRBD1. The CDR3 DNA sequence: TGTGCCAGTAGAAAAGGGACAGGGAGCAATCAGCCCCAGCATTTT. Residues: CASRKGTGSNQPQHF.